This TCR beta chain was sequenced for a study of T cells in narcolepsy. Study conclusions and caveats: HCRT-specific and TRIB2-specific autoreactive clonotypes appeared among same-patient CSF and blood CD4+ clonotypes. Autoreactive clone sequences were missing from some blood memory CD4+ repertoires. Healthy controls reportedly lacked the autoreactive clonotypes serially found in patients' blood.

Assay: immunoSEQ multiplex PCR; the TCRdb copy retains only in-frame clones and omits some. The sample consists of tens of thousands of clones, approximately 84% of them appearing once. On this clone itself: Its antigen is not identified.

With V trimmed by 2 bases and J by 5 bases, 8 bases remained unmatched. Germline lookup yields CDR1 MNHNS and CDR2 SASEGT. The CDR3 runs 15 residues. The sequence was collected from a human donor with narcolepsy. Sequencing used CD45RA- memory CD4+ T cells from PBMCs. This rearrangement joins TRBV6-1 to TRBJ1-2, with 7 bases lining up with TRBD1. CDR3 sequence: CASSEFYRGDYGYTF. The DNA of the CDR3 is TGTGCCAGCAGTGAATTTTACAGGGGCGATTATGGCTACACCTTC.